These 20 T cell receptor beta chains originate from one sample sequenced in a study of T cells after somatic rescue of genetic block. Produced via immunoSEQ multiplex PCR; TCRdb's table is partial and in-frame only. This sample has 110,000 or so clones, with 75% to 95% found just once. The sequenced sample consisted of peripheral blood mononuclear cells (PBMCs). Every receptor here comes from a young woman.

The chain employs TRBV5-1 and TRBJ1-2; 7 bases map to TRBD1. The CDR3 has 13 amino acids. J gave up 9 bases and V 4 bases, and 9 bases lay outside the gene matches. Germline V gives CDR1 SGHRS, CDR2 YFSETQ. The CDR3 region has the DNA TGCGCCAGCAGCCCTTCCCAGGGGGAAAGCTACACCTTC. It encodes CASSPSQGESYTF.

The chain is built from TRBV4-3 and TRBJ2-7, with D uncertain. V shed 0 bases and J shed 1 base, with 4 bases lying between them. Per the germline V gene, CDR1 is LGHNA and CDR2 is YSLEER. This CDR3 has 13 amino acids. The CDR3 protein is CASSQEGSYEQYF. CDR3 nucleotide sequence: TGCGCCAGCAGCCAAGAGGGGTCCTACGAGCAGTACTTC.

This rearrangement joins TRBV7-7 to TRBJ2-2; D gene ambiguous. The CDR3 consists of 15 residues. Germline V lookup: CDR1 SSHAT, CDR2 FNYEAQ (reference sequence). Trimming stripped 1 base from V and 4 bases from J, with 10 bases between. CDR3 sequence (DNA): TGTGCCAGCAGCTTAGAAGGCGTGAGCACCGGGGAGCTGTTTTTT. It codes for CASSLEGVSTGELFF. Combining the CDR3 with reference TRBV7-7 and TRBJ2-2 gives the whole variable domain GAGVSQSPRYKVTKRGQDVTLRCDPISSHATLYWYQQALGQGPEFLTYFNYEAQPDKSGLPSDRFSAERPEGSISTLTIQRTEQRDSAMYRCASSLEGVSTGELFFGEGSRLTVL.

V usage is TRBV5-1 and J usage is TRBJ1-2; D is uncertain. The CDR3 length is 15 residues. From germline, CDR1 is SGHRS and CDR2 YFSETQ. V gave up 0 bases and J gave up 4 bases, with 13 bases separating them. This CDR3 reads CASSLDNRSPYGYTF. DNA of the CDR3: TGCGCCAGCAGCTTGGACAACCGCTCCCCCTATGGCTACACCTTC.

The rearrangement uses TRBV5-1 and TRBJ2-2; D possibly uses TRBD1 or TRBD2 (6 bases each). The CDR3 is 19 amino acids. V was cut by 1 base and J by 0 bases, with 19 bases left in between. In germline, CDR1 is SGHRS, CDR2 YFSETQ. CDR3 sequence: CASSLRSSGGRTNTGELFF. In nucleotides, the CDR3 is TGCGCCAGCAGCTTGAGGTCATCCGGGGGCCGGACGAACACCGGGGAGCTGTTTTTT.

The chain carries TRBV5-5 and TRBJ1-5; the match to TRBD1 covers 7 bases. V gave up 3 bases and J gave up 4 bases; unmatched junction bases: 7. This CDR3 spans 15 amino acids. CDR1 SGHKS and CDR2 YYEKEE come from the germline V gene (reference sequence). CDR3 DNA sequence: TGTGCCAGCAGCTCGGGACAGTTGGAGAATCAGCCCCAGCATTTT. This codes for CASSSGQLENQPQHF.

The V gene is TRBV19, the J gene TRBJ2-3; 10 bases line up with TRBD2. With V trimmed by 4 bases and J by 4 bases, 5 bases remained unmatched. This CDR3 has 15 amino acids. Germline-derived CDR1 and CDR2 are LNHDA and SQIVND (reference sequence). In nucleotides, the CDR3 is TGTGCCAGTAGTACTTTAGCGGGGGGTGCAGATACGCAGTATTTT. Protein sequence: CASSTLAGGADTQYF.

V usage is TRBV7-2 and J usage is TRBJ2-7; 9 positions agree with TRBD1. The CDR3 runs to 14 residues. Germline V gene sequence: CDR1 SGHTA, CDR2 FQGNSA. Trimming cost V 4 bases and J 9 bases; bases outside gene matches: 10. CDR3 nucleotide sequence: TGTGCCAGCAGCTGGGGACAGGGCGGCTTAGGGCAGTACTTC. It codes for CASSWGQGGLGQYF.

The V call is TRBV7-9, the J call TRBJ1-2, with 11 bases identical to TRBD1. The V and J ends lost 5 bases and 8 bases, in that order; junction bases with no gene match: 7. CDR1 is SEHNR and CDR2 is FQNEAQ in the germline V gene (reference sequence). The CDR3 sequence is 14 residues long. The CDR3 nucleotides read TGTGCCAGCAGCGAGGACAGGGGGCGTTGGGGCTACACCTTC. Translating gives CASSEDRGRWGYTF.

The CDR3: CASSTRTGNTGELFF. The CDR3 DNA follows: TGCGCCAGCAGCACGCGGACTGGGAACACCGGGGAGCTGTTTTTT. The chain employs TRBV5-1 and TRBJ2-2, with TRBD2 as a possible D gene (5 bases). CDR1 SGHRS and CDR2 YFSETQ come from the germline V gene. The CDR3 consists of 15 residues. V lost 4 bases and J lost 1, with 11 bases in between.

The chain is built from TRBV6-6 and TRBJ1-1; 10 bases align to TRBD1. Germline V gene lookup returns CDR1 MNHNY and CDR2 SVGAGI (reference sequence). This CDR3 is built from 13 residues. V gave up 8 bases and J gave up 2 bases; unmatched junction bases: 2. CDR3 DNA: TGTGCCAGCCAGACAGGGGGCAACACTGAAGCTTTCTTT. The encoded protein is CASQTGGNTEAFF.

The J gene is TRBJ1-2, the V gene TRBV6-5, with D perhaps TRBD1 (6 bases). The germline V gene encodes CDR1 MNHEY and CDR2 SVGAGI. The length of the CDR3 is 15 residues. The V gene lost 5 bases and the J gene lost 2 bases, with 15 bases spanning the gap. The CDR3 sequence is CASSHTGTQNYGYTF. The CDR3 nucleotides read TGTGCCAGCAGTCATACAGGGACGCAGAACTATGGCTACACCTTC.

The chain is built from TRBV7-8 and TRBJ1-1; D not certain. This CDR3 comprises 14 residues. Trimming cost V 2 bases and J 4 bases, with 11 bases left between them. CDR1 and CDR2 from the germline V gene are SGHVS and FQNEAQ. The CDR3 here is CASSLSGGSTEAFF. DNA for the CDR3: TGTGCCAGCAGCTTATCAGGCGGCTCCACTGAAGCTTTCTTT.

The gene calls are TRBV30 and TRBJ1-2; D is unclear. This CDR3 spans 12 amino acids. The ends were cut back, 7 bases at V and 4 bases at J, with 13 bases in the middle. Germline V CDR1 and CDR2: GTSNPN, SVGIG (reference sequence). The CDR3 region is CASKGQLYGYTF. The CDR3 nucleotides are TGTGCCTCCAAAGGGCAACTCTATGGCTACACCTTC.

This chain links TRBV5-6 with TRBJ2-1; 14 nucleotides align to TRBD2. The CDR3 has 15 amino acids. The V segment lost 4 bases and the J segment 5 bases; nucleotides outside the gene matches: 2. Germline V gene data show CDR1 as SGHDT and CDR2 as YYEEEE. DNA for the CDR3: TGTGCCAGCAGCAGGACTAGCGGGGGGCACAATGAGCAGTTCTTC. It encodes CASSRTSGGHNEQFF.

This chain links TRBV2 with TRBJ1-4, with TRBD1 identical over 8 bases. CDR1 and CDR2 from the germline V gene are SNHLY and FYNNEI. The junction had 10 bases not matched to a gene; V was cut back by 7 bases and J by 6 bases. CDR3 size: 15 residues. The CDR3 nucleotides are TGTGCCAGCATAAAGAGTAGGGACAGGCATGAAAAACTGTTTTTT. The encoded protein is CASIKSRDRHEKLFF.

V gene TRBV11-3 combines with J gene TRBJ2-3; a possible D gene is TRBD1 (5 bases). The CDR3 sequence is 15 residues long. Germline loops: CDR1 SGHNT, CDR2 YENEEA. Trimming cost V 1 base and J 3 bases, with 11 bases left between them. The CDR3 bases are TGTGCCAGCAGCTTAGGGGGCCCTGCGACAGATACGCAGTATTTT. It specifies CASSLGGPATDTQYF. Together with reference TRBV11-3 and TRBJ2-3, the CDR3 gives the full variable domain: EAGVVQSPRYKIIEKKQPVAFWCNPISGHNTLYWYLQNLGQGPELLIRYENEEAVDDSQLPKDRFSAERLKGVDSTLKIQPAELGDSAVYLCASSLGGPATDTQYFGPGTRLTVL.

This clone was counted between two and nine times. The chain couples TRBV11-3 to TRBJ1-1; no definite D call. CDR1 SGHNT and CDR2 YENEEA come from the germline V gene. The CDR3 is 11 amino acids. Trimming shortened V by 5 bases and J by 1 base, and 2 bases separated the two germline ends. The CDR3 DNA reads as TGTGCCAGCAGCCAGAACACTGAAGCTTTCTTT. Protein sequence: CASSQNTEAFF.

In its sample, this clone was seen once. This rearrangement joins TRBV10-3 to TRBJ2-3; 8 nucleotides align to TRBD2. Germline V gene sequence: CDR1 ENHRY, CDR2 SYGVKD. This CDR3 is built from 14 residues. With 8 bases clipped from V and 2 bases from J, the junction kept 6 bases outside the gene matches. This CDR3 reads CAIPAGANTDTQYF. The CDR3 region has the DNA TGTGCCATCCCAGCGGGGGCGAACACAGATACGCAGTATTTT.

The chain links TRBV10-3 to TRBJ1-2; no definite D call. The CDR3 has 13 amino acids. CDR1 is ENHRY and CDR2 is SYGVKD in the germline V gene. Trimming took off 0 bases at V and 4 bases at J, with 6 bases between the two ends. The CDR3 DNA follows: TGTGCCATCAGTGAGTCTACCCCCTATGGCTACACCTTC. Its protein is CAISESTPYGYTF.